The 20 T cell receptor beta chains below were found in one sample sequenced in a study of vaccination effects on CD4 cells after COVID-19. Libraries were prepared by immunoSEQ multiplex PCR; TCRdb keeps only in-frame clonotypes and omits some of them. The table includes roughly 63,000 clones, around 82% detected once. Antigens for these TCRs are unknown. Peptide-pool stimulation followed by sequencing identified expanded antigen-specific CD4+ clonotypes in the ViraFEST assay. Following culture for more than 9 days, CD4+ T cells were isolated. The cohort was immunized with two doses of either the BNT162b2 or mRNA-1273 vaccine. The sequenced sample was CD4+ T cells from PBMCs cultured with HCoV-OC43 spike peptides, obtained after COVID-19 vaccination. The sample's subset: HCoV-OC43 spike overlapping peptide pool stimulation. Receptors originate from a human donor who received a COVID-19 vaccine.

Only a few counts were recorded for this clone. CDR3 DNA sequence: TGTGCCAGCAGGATTAGCGGGGGTGGAGATACGCAGTATTTT. Translation: CASRISGGGDTQYF. The chain recombines TRBV4-2 with TRBJ2-3, with 9 positions matching TRBD2. Germline values: CDR1 LGHNA, CDR2 YNFKEQ. The CDR3 loop spans 14 amino acids. Trimming removed 6 bases from V and 5 bases from J; junction bases left unmatched: 6.

The chain joins TRBV3-1 (or the pseudogene TRBV3-2) to TRBJ1-5, with D uncertain. Germline V gene data show CDR1 as LGHDT and CDR2 as YNNKEL (reference sequence). Between the trimmed V and J ends, which lost 5 bases and 4 bases, there was a span of 12 bases. This CDR3 comprises 14 residues. Written as DNA, the CDR3 is TGTGCCAGCAGCAAACGAGGTTCTAATCAGCCCCAGCATTTT. Protein: CASSKRGSNQPQHF.

This sequence joins TRBV6-5 and TRBJ2-2; D remains unclear. CDR3 length: 13 amino acids. V was shortened by 6 bases and J by 5 bases, with 10 bases between the two germline ends. Germline V gene lookup returns CDR1 MNHEY and CDR2 SVGAGI. The CDR3 DNA follows: TGTGCCAGCAGAATATGGGGAACCGGGGAGCTGTTTTTT. It encodes CASRIWGTGELFF.

The chain joins TRBV6-5 to TRBJ2-7, with D maybe TRBD1 (5 bases). The CDR3 is 14 residues long. Trimming left V 2 bases short and J 6 bases short, with 14 bases between. Per the germline V gene, CDR1 is MNHEY and CDR2 is SVGAGI. CDR3 sequence (DNA): TGTGCCAGCAGTTACAATATTGGGGCTAGCGAGCAGTACGTC. This gives the protein CASSYNIGASEQYV.

The rearrangement uses TRBV9 and TRBJ2-2; TRBD2 agrees at 11 bases. The germline V gene encodes CDR1 SGDLS and CDR2 YYNGEE. The CDR3 covers 20 residues. The trim removed 3 bases at V and 6 bases at J, leaving 19 bases unmatched. The CDR3 spells CASSAQFQGGSGGVSGELFF. The CDR3 region has the DNA TGTGCCAGCAGCGCACAATTTCAAGGAGGTAGCGGGGGGGTGTCCGGGGAGCTGTTTTTT.

The rearrangement uses TRBV7-9 and TRBJ1-5; 8 bases match TRBD1. CDR3 size: 16 residues. The germline V gene encodes CDR1 SEHNR and CDR2 FQNEAQ (reference sequence). V shed 4 bases, J shed 2 bases, and the junction held 7 bases outside the gene matches. The CDR3 reads CASSSSGGTGNQPQHF. CDR3 DNA sequence: TGTGCCAGCAGCTCCTCAGGGGGCACTGGCAATCAGCCCCAGCATTTT.

This clone was seen a few times. The chain recombines TRBV6-4 with TRBJ1-2; possibly TRBD1 for D (6 bases). V was cut by 3 bases and J by 4 bases, with 12 bases left in between. The CDR3 spans 14 residues. Germline assignment: CDR1 MRHNA and CDR2 SNTAGT. DNA of the CDR3: TGTGCCAGCAGTGAATCAGGGGCGGGCTATGGCTACACCTTC. Translation: CASSESGAGYGYTF.

The chain recombines TRBV4-1 with TRBJ2-1, with 13 nucleotides matching TRBD2. The germline V gene encodes CDR1 MGHRA and CDR2 YSYEKL. The CDR3 sequence is 14 residues long. After removal of 6 bases from V and 7 bases from J, the junction contained 3 bases not matched to a gene. CDR3 region: CASRPGLAGNEQFF. CDR3 sequence (DNA): TGCGCCAGCAGACCGGGACTAGCGGGGAATGAGCAGTTCTTC.

The gene calls are TRBV5-1 and TRBJ2-3, with a weak D call TRBD1 (5 bases). The CDR3 contains 12 residues. From germline, CDR1 is SGHRS and CDR2 YFSETQ. V was clipped by 4 bases and J by 8 bases, with 11 bases between them. The CDR3 spells CASSLGVSTQYF. CDR3 bases: TGCGCCAGCAGCCTAGGGGTTAGTACGCAGTATTTT.

The chain recombines TRBV5-6 with TRBJ1-4; D is ambiguous. The V end lost 3 bases, the J end lost 7 bases, and 10 bases lay between the germline ends. Germline V CDR1 and CDR2: SGHDT, YYEEEE. CDR3 length: 13 residues. CDR3 in amino acids: CASSSAVSEKLFF. DNA for the CDR3: TGTGCCAGCAGCTCTGCAGTAAGTGAAAAACTGTTTTTT.

The chain combines TRBV10-3 with TRBJ2-5, with D possibly being TRBD2 (6 bases). Germline V gene data show CDR1 as ENHRY and CDR2 as SYGVKD. The CDR3 is made up of 15 amino acids. V dropped 2 bases and J dropped 4 bases, with 14 bases sitting between them. In DNA form, the CDR3 reads TGTGCCATCAGTGAGGCGACGGGGGTCGCAGAGACCCAGTACTTC. Its translation: CAISEATGVAETQYF.

V is TRBV27 and J is TRBJ1-1; D might be TRBD1 (5 bases). V was shortened by 7 bases and J by 2 bases, with 17 bases between the two germline ends. The length of the CDR3 is 15 residues. The germline V gene encodes CDR1 MNHEY and CDR2 SMNVEV (reference sequence). The CDR3 DNA reads as TGTGCCAGCACCCAAAAGGGGACGGCAAACACTGAAGCTTTCTTT. Translation: CASTQKGTANTEAFF.

This clone was seen just once. The chain carries TRBV27 and TRBJ2-3, with TRBD2 identical over 8 bases. Trimming took 2 bases from V and 4 from J; bases not matched to a gene: 8. Germline V CDR1 and CDR2: MNHEY, SMNVEV (reference sequence). The CDR3 is 16 residues long. CDR3 sequence reads: CASSLKGLDVPDTQYF. CDR3 nucleotides: TGTGCCAGCAGTTTAAAGGGACTAGACGTACCAGATACGCAGTATTTT.

J is TRBJ2-3 and V is TRBV9; TRBD1 is a possible D gene (7 bases). V was pared by 4 bases and J by 1 base, with 19 bases between. The CDR3 sequence is 17 residues long. The V gene's germline CDR1 is SGDLS and CDR2 YYNGEE. Here the CDR3 DNA reads TGTGCCAGCAGCTCCCTGGGGGGACAGCCGGGCACAGATACGCAGTATTTT. Protein: CASSSLGGQPGTDTQYF. The whole variable domain, filled in from reference TRBV9 and TRBJ2-3, reads DSGVTQTPKHLITATGQRVTLRCSPRSGDLSVYWYQQSLDQGLQFLIQYYNGEERAKGNILERFSAQQFPDLHSELNLSSLELGDSALYFCASSSLGGQPGTDTQYFGPGTRLTVL.

The chain recombines TRBV5-6 with TRBJ1-2; D might be TRBD1 (5 bases). This CDR3 spans 13 amino acids. Per germline, CDR1 SGHDT and CDR2 YYEEEE. The germline V and J ends were trimmed by 7 bases and 8 bases, with 18 bases remaining between them. CDR3 sequence: CASPRDSWRGYTF. Here the CDR3 DNA reads TGTGCCAGCCCACGGGACTCCTGGAGGGGCTACACCTTC.

J is TRBJ2-2 and V is TRBV5-1; TRBD1 matches at 8 bases. Per the germline V gene, CDR1 is SGHRS and CDR2 is YFSETQ. CDR3 size: 17 residues. With 4 bases clipped from V and 0 bases from J, the junction kept 8 bases outside the gene matches. CDR3: CASSPTTGAANTGELFF. In DNA, the CDR3 is TGCGCCAGCAGCCCAACGACAGGGGCTGCGAACACCGGGGAGCTGTTTTTT.

The gene calls are TRBV7-9 and TRBJ2-5; tentative D call: TRBD2 (7 bases). This CDR3 has 17 amino acids. Looked up from germline, CDR1 is SEHNR and CDR2 is FQNEAQ (reference sequence). The ends were cut back, 5 bases at V and 5 bases at J, with 24 bases in the middle. The CDR3 loop is CASSPRPGTPGGETQYF. CDR3 coding DNA: TGTGCCAGCAGCCCCCGGCCCGGGACACCCGGGGGGGAGACCCAGTACTTC.

This clone was recorded only once. This chain joins TRBV7-9 and TRBJ2-5, with TRBD1 identical over 8 bases. The V gene's germline CDR1 is SEHNR and CDR2 FQNEAQ (reference sequence). This CDR3 contains 18 residues. The V and J ends lost 1 base and 4 bases, in that order; junction bases with no gene match: 14. In DNA form, the CDR3 reads TGTGCCAGCAGCTTAGGGAGAACAGGGGGGCAAGGTGCAGAGACCCAGTACTTC. This encodes CASSLGRTGGQGAETQYF.

CDR3 sequence: CASSWEASSYNSPLHF. CDR3 coding DNA: TGTGCCAGCAGTTGGGAGGCGAGTTCCTATAATTCACCCCTCCACTTT. This chain joins TRBV6-2 or TRBV6-3 and TRBJ1-6; D uncertain. Germline loops: CDR1 MNHEY, CDR2 SVGEGT. The CDR3 has 16 amino acids. Trimming removed 4 bases from V and 1 base from J, with 11 bases in between.

This clone was detected only a few times. The gene calls are TRBV3-1 (or the pseudogene TRBV3-2) and TRBJ2-3; no definite D call. The CDR3 contains 13 residues. V was shortened by 0 bases and J by 5 bases, with 6 bases between the two germline ends. The germline gives CDR1 LGHDT, CDR2 YNNKEL (reference sequence). The CDR3 DNA is TGTGCCAGCAGCCAAGATCTTAGAGATACGCAGTATTTT. Its protein is CASSQDLRDTQYF.